What follows are 25 T cell receptor beta chains derived from one specimen sequenced in a study of T cell changes during pregnancy in multiple sclerosis. Repertoires were generated with immunoSEQ multiplex PCR, while TCRdb's copy carries only in-frame clones and drops some. The sample gives 35,000 to 55,000 clones, around 92% of which show up once; under 1.5% is in the top ten. The sample was peripheral blood. Receptor source: a female donor with multiple sclerosis, enrolled in a pregnancy study.

The DNA of the CDR3 is TGTGCCAGCTCACGTAACAGTATCGACAATGAGCAGTTCTTC. Its protein product is CASSRNSIDNEQFF. This chain uses TRBV18 with TRBJ2-1; no firm D call. Germline V lookup: CDR1 KGHSH, CDR2 LQKENI. This CDR3 has 14 residues. Deletions cut 4 bases from V and 5 bases from J, with 12 bases between.

This clone was detected a few times. This chain connects TRBV4-2 to TRBJ2-1; the D gene is possibly TRBD2 (5 bases). The CDR3 is made up of 16 amino acids. CDR1 and CDR2 from the germline V gene are LGHNA and YNFKEQ. Trimming shortened V by 0 bases and J by 1 base, and 10 bases separated the two germline ends. The CDR3 DNA sequence: TGTGCCAGCAGCCAAGATAGGACGGGATCCTACAATGAGCAGTTCTTC. Encoded protein: CASSQDRTGSYNEQFF.

The chain combines TRBV30 with TRBJ1-2; D is undetermined. The CDR3 sequence is 12 residues long. The V end was cut by 0 bases, the J end by 8 bases, with 10 bases between. CDR1 and CDR2 from the germline V gene are GTSNPN and SVGIG (reference sequence). The CDR3 DNA is TGTGCCTGGAGTGTGGACCTGGGGGGCTACACCTTC. It specifies CAWSVDLGGYTF.

The V and J genes are TRBV5-1 and TRBJ1-5; TRBD1 is a possible D gene (5 bases). This CDR3 has 14 amino acids. The V and J ends lost 0 bases and 5 bases respectively, with 9 bases between them. CDR1 and CDR2 from the germline V gene are SGHRS and YFSETQ. DNA of the CDR3: TGCGCCAGCAGCTTGGGGTCGGGGGATCAGCCCCAGCATTTT. Protein: CASSLGSGDQPQHF.

As regards this clone: Relative to the germline gene, one junction end is altered; a read error may explain this. The chain links TRBV18 to TRBJ2-1; the match to TRBD2 covers 10 bases. The CDR3 is 15 residues long. Germline assignment: CDR1 KGHSH and CDR2 LQKENI. The CDR3 sequence is CASVLGLAGDNKQFF. The CDR3 bases are TGTGCCAGCGTACTGGGGCTAGCGGGGGACAATAAGCAGTTCTTC.

The gene calls are TRBV6-5 and TRBJ2-7; 9 nucleotides line up with TRBD1. V gave up 0 bases and J gave up 2 bases; unmatched junction bases: 2. This CDR3 region has 15 residues. From germline, CDR1 is MNHEY and CDR2 SVGAGI. CDR3 residues: CASSYSRQGAYEQYF. Written as DNA, the CDR3 is TGTGCCAGCAGTTACTCCCGACAGGGGGCCTACGAGCAGTACTTC.

This chain links TRBV10-3 with TRBJ1-4, with 7 bases matching TRBD1. Trimming removed 0 bases from V and 8 bases from J; junction bases left unmatched: 6. Germline loops: CDR1 ENHRY, CDR2 SYGVKD. This CDR3 region has 15 residues. CDR3 sequence: CAISESRGREEKLFF. For the CDR3, the DNA is TGTGCCATCAGTGAGTCAAGGGGGCGTGAGGAAAAACTGTTTTTT.

The chain is built from TRBV5-5 and TRBJ1-4, with D perhaps TRBD1 (5 bases). Trimming shortened V by 4 bases and J by 0 bases, and 13 bases separated the two germline ends. CDR3 size: 16 residues. The germline V gene has CDR1 SGHKS and CDR2 YYEKEE (reference sequence). This CDR3 reads CASSKNQGATNEKLFF. As DNA, the CDR3 is TGTGCCAGCAGCAAAAACCAGGGTGCAACTAATGAAAAACTGTTTTTT.

The J gene is TRBJ1-5, the V gene TRBV11-2; D is possibly TRBD1 (5 bases). Germline V gene lookup returns CDR1 SGHAT and CDR2 FQNNGV. Trimming shortened V by 1 base and J by 6 bases, and 7 bases separated the two germline ends. The CDR3 sequence is 13 residues long. CDR3 in amino acids: CASSLGGGQPQHF. The CDR3 DNA reads TGTGCCAGCAGCTTAGGGGGGGGTCAGCCCCAGCATTTT.

The chain employs TRBV6-4 and TRBJ2-3; 8 nucleotides align to TRBD2. Germline CDR1 and CDR2: MRHNA and SNTAGT. Trimming cost V 5 bases and J 3 bases; bases outside gene matches: 7. The CDR3 is made up of 15 amino acids. CDR3 in DNA: TGTGCCAGCAGTAGGAGCGGGAGTGGGACAGATACGCAGTATTTT. This codes for CASSRSGSGTDTQYF.

This chain links TRBV10-1 with TRBJ1-5; TRBD1 agrees at 7 bases. V shed 5 bases and J 11 bases; nucleotides not matched to a gene: 15. This CDR3 is 15 amino acids long. Germline V lookup: CDR1 WNHNN, CDR2 SYGVQD (reference sequence). The CDR3 protein is CASSFLGDRVRAQHF. DNA of the CDR3: TGCGCCAGCAGTTTTTTAGGGGACAGAGTTCGGGCCCAGCATTTT.

The chain joins TRBV5-4 to TRBJ2-7; no clear D. CDR3 length: 13 residues. Germline CDR1 is SGHNT and CDR2 is YYREEE (reference sequence). The V and J ends lost 4 bases and 2 bases respectively, with 10 bases between them. CDR3 amino acids: CASSMEWAYEQYF. The CDR3 coding sequence is TGTGCCAGCAGCATGGAGTGGGCCTACGAGCAGTACTTC.

CDR3 in amino acids: CAWSPHDTGNTIYF. In DNA, the CDR3 is TGTGCCTGGAGCCCGCACGACACTGGAAACACCATATATTTT. The chain couples TRBV30 to TRBJ1-3; D gene ambiguous. V lost 3 bases and J lost 2, with 11 bases in between. Looked up from germline, CDR1 is GTSNPN and CDR2 is SVGIG (reference sequence). This CDR3 comprises 14 residues.

The chain carries TRBV4-3 and TRBJ1-5; D is ambiguous. The V end was cut by 1 base, the J end by 7 bases, with 14 bases between. The germline V gene has CDR1 LGHNA and CDR2 YSLEER. The CDR3 is 15 amino acids. CDR3 sequence reads: CASSQVSGSGQPQHF. The CDR3 DNA reads as TGCGCCAGCAGCCAAGTCTCGGGTTCGGGGCAGCCCCAGCATTTT.

This clone has only one observation. This chain links TRBV7-3 with TRBJ2-2; 10 bases align to TRBD1. CDR1 and CDR2 (germline): SGHTA, FQGTGA. V was clipped by 5 bases and J by 5 bases; unmatched bases: 8. The CDR3 contains 16 residues. The CDR3 loop is CASSPSRDRGTGELFF. The CDR3 bases are TGTGCCAGCAGCCCAAGCCGGGACAGGGGAACCGGGGAGCTGTTTTTT. Full variable domain (remainder filled in from reference TRBV7-3 and TRBJ2-2): GAGVSQTPSNKVTEKGKYVELRCDPISGHTALYWYRQSLGQGPEFLIYFQGTGAADDSGLPNDRFFAVRPEGSVSTLKIQRTERGDSAVYLCASSPSRDRGTGELFFGEGSRLTVL.

There are a few counts of this clone. This chain connects TRBV5-1 to TRBJ2-7; 8 bases line up with TRBD2. Germline V CDR1 and CDR2: SGHRS, YFSETQ. The CDR3 length is 16 residues. With V trimmed by 0 bases and J by 7 bases, 12 bases remained unmatched. The CDR3 nucleotides are TGCGCCAGCAGCTTGGCCGTCACTAGCGGTGGGGGAGAGCAGTACTTC. Amino acids: CASSLAVTSGGGEQYF.

The chain links TRBV10-3 to TRBJ1-2; possible D gene TRBD1, 5 bases. The CDR3 length is 14 residues. In germline, CDR1 is ENHRY, CDR2 SYGVKD. V was shortened by 6 bases and J by 6 bases, with 17 bases between the two germline ends. The CDR3 bases are TGTGCCATCAGCCAAGGACATTATCCGAATGGCTACACCTTC. This sequence encodes CAISQGHYPNGYTF.

The chain has TRBV6-1 and TRBJ1-5, with D perhaps TRBD1 (6 bases). CDR3 length: 14 residues. Germline V CDR1 and CDR2: MNHNS, SASEGT. V lost 4 bases and J lost 6, with 13 bases in between. As DNA, the CDR3 is TGTGCCAGCAGTGCTCTACAGGGATCTCAGCCCCAGCATTTT. The encoded protein is CASSALQGSQPQHF.

V and J are TRBV28 and TRBJ2-3, with D unclear. Trimming left V 0 bases short and J 3 bases short, with 7 bases between. Germline values: CDR1 MDHEN, CDR2 SYDVKM. CDR3 size: 14 residues. CDR3 protein: CASSLWDETDTQYF. The DNA of the CDR3 is TGTGCCAGCAGTTTATGGGACGAGACAGATACGCAGTATTTT.

The CDR3 sequence: CSVSGTANEKLFF. The CDR3 DNA is TGCAGCGTTTCCGGGACAGCGAATGAAAAACTGTTTTTT. The gene calls are TRBV29-1 and TRBJ1-4; 7 bases align to TRBD1. CDR1 SQVTM and CDR2 ANQGSEA come from the germline V gene. The junction had 5 bases not matched to a gene; V was cut back by 5 bases and J by 5 bases. This CDR3 is built from 13 residues.

In its sample, this clone was seen a few times. The gene calls are TRBV2 and TRBJ1-2; D is unclear. V was trimmed by 0 bases and J by 7 bases, leaving 9 bases between them. The length of the CDR3 is 13 residues. Germline V gene sequence: CDR1 SNHLY, CDR2 FYNNEI. DNA of the CDR3: TGTGCCAGCAGTGAAGCGCTGAGAATTGGCTACACCTTC. Translating gives CASSEALRIGYTF.

The chain uses TRBV29-1 and TRBJ2-5, with 8 positions matching TRBD1. CDR1 and CDR2 (germline): SQVTM, ANQGSEA. This CDR3 has 14 amino acids. V shed 7 bases, J shed 5 bases, and the junction held 12 bases outside the gene matches. The CDR3 reads CSASPDRVRETQYF. Here the CDR3 DNA reads TGCAGCGCAAGTCCGGACAGGGTGCGTGAGACCCAGTACTTC.

The chain is built from TRBV6-5 and TRBJ2-7; D gene ambiguous. The CDR3 loop spans 13 amino acids. The ends were cut back, 8 bases at V and 5 bases at J, with 16 bases in the middle. The germline gives CDR1 MNHEY, CDR2 SVGAGI. CDR3 in amino acids: CASRAGFFDEQYF. CDR3 in DNA: TGTGCCAGCCGGGCAGGTTTCTTCGACGAGCAGTACTTC.

The rearrangement joins TRBV7-3 to TRBJ2-1; D unclear. CDR1 is SGHTA and CDR2 is FQGTGA in the germline V gene. The CDR3 has 15 amino acids. V was pared by 5 bases and J by 7 bases, with 18 bases between. CDR3 in DNA: TGTGCCAGCAGCCCAGCAAGGACCCAGCTAAATGAGCAGTTCTTC. Translating it yields CASSPARTQLNEQFF.

The CDR3: CASSLLPADTEAFF. The CDR3 nucleotides are TGCGCCAGCAGCCTCCTACCGGCGGATACTGAAGCTTTCTTT. V usage is TRBV5-1 and J usage is TRBJ1-1; D is undetermined. The V end was cut by 4 bases, the J end by 5 bases, with 15 bases between. Germline V lookup: CDR1 SGHRS, CDR2 YFSETQ. This CDR3 contains 14 residues.